This is a list of T cell receptor beta chains from one sample in a study of T-cell reconstitution after alpha-beta-depleted transplantation in children. TCRdb re-analysed the PCR reads in MiXCR, keeping a single row per CDR3 protein. Here the sample spans about 980,000 distinct CDR3 sequences, less than 30% being singletons. The source was PBMCs, mostly from graft donor cells, collected 360 days after TCRalphabeta/CD19-depleted stem cell transplant. Receptors were obtained from a boy in the first two years of life who had a stem cell transplant for SCID, so the T cells may come from the graft donor. Each CDR3 is given with its conserved first and last residue. The D gene is left open where the match is weak. Expanded clones are given a class, and other clones once, few, many or no size at all.

clone size	V gene	J gene	D gene	CDR3 DNA	CDR3 protein
few	TRBV12-3/TRBV12-4	TRBJ2-1	NA	TGTGCCATCGACTGGGGTTACAATGAGCAGTTCTTC	CAIDWGYNEQFF
NA	TRBV25-1	TRBJ2-5	TRBD1	TGTGCCAGCAGTGGCGCCGGGACAGCCCAAGAGACCCAGTACTTC	CASSGAGTAQETQYF
NA	TRBV20-1	TRBJ2-2	NA	TGCAGTGCCCACCCGCATAGTGGGAACACCGGGGAGCTGTTTTTT	CSAHPHSGNTGELFF
NA	TRBV13	TRBJ2-7	TRBD2	TGTGCCAGCAGCAAGACAGCGGGGGGGCCATTATACGAGCAGTACTTC	CASSKTAGGPLYEQYF
few	TRBV5-7	TRBJ1-2	NA	TGTGCCCGCCACCCATATGGCTACACCTTC	CARHPYGYTF
once	TRBV19	TRBJ2-7	NA	TGTGCCAGTAGTATGGGCGTTAACTACGAGCAGTACTTC	CASSMGVNYEQYF
NA	TRBV11-2	TRBJ2-3	NA	TGTGCCAGCAGCTTAGTTTCTCAGGGTGGGATTAGAACAGATACGCAGTATTTT	CASSLVSQGGIRTDTQYF
NA	TRBV7-2	TRBJ1-1	NA	TGTGCCAGCAGCTGGAGCACAAGGATGAACACTGAAGCTTTCTTT	CASSWSTRMNTEAFF
few	TRBV29-1	TRBJ2-7	TRBD1	TGCAGCGTTGAACGATCGGGACAGGGGGACTACGAGCAGTACTTC	CSVERSGQGDYEQYF
NA	TRBV7-8	TRBJ2-7	TRBD1	TGTGCCAGCAGCTTACGGGGACAGCTTTACTACGAGCAGTACTTC	CASSLRGQLYYEQYF
few	TRBV15	TRBJ1-2	NA	TGTGCCACCAGCAGAGATATCGGGGCCGGCTACACCTTC	CATSRDIGAGYTF
few	TRBV10-3	TRBJ1-2	NA	TGTGCCATCAGTACGGTGCAGGGACGGAACTATGGCTACACCTTC	CAISTVQGRNYGYTF
NA	TRBV19	TRBJ2-1	NA	TGTGCCAGTAGTCCGAAACTCGTCGGTGAGCAGTTCTTC	CASSPKLVGEQFF
NA	TRBV29-1	TRBJ2-3	NA	TGCAGCGTTGAAGAGGGTGCAGATACGCAGTATTTT	CSVEEGADTQYF
few	TRBV29-1	TRBJ2-3	NA	TGCAGCGTTTCCAATCTAGATACGCAGTATTTT	CSVSNLDTQYF
NA	TRBV29-1	TRBJ2-1	NA	TGCAGCGTTCTCAGGGTCTCCCGCTCCTACAATGAGCAGTTCTTC	CSVLRVSRSYNEQFF
NA	TRBV20-1	TRBJ1-6	NA	TGCAGTGCTAGAGCAGGGATTCAAGATTCACCCCTCCACTTT	CSARAGIQDSPLHF
NA	TRBV7-9	TRBJ1-1	TRBD1	TGTGCCAGCAGCTTAGCGGGACAGACGAACACTGAAGCTTTCTTT	CASSLAGQTNTEAFF
few	TRBV7-3	TRBJ1-3	NA	TGTGCCAGCAGCTCCCGGGGCGGGCAGGCCCACTCGGGGGACACCATATATTTT	CASSSRGGQAHSGDTIYF
few	TRBV27	TRBJ2-2	NA	TGTGCCAGCAGTTTCAACAGGCGTAACACCGGGGAGCTGTTTTTT	CASSFNRRNTGELFF
few	TRBV4-1	TRBJ1-2	TRBD1	TGCGCCAGCAGCCCCGGACAGGGGCCCTATGGCTACACCTTC	CASSPGQGPYGYTF
NA	TRBV7-9	TRBJ2-3	TRBD1	TGTGCCAGCAGCGCGCTTTTCGGGACAGCCACAGATACGCAGTATTTT	CASSALFGTATDTQYF
many	TRBV20-1	TRBJ2-7	TRBD1	TGCAGTGCTAGAGGAACAGGGGGCTACGAGCAGTACTTC	CSARGTGGYEQYF